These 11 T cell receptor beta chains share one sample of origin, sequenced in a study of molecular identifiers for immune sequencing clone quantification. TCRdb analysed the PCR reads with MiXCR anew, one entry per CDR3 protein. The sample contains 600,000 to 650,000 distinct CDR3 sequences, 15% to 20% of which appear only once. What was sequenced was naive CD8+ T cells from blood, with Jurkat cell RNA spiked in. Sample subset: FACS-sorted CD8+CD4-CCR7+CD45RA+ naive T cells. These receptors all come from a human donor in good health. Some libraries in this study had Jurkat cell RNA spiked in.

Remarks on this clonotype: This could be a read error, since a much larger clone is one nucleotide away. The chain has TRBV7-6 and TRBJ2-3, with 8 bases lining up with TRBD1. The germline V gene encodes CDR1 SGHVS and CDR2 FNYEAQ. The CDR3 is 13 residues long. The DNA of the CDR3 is TGTGCCGGCAGCTCAGGGGGCAGAGTCGGGCAGTATTTT. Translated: CAGSSGGRVGQYF.

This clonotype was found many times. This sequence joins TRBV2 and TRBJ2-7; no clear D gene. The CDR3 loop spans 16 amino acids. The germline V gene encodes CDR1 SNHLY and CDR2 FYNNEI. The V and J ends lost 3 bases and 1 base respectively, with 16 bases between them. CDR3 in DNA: TGTGCCAGCAGTGAGGACCCCCGGTTTTTATCCTACGAGCAGTACTTC. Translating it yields CASSEDPRFLSYEQYF.

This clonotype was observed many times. The CDR3 nucleotides read TGTGCCAGCAGTTTGGGGCAGGGAGGGTCCAAAAACATTCAGTACTTC. Translated, it gives CASSLGQGGSKNIQYF. The rearrangement joins TRBV27 to TRBJ2-4, with TRBD2 matching 7 bases. V dropped 3 bases and J dropped 2; count of bases not matched to a gene: 7. The CDR3 covers 16 residues. Germline assignment: CDR1 MNHEY and CDR2 SMNVEV (reference sequence).

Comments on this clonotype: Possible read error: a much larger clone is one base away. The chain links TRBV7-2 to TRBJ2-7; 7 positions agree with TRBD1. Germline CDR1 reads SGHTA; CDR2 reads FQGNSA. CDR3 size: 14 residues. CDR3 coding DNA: TGTGCCTGCAGCTTCATGGGACAGACCTACGAGCAGTACTTC. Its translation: CACSFMGQTYEQYF. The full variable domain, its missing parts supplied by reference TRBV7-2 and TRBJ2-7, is GAGVSQSPSNKVTEKGKDVELRCDPISGHTALYWYRQSLGQGLEFLIYFQGNSAPDKSGLPSDRFSAERTGGSVSTLTIQRTQQEDSAVYLCACSFMGQTYEQYFGPGTRLTVT.

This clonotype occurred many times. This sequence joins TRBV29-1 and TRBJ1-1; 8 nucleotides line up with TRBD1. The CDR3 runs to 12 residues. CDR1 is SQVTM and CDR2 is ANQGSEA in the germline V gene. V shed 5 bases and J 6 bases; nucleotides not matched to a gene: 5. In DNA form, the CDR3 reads TGCAGCGTTCTCCAGGGGGCGGCTGAAGCTTTCTTT. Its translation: CSVLQGAAEAFF. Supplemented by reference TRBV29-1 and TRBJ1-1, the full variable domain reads SAVISQKPSRDICQRGTSLTIQCQVDSQVTMMFWYRQQPGQSLTLIATANQGSEATYESGFVIDKFPISRPNLTFSTLTVSNMSPEDSSIYLCSVLQGAAEAFFGQGTRLTVV.

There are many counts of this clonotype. CDR3 DNA sequence: TGTGCCAGCAGCTTGGTGCGGGATTTAGAATCACCCCTCCACTTT. Its translation is CASSLVRDLESPLHF. V usage is TRBV5-6 and J usage is TRBJ1-6; D uncertain. The CDR3 contains 15 residues. Trimming removed 0 bases at V and 10 bases at J, with 14 bases between. The germline gives CDR1 SGHDT, CDR2 YYEEEE. Full variable domain (remainder filled in from reference TRBV5-6 and TRBJ1-6): DAGVTQSPTHLIKTRGQQVTLRCSPKSGHDTVSWYQQALGQGPQFIFQYYEEEERQRGNFPDRFSGHQFPNYSSELNVNALLLGDSALYLCASSLVRDLESPLHFGNGTRLTVT.

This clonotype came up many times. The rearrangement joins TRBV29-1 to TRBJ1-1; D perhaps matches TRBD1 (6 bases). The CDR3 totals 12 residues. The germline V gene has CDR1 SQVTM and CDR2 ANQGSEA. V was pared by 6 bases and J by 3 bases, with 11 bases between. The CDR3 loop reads CSVNREDTEAFF. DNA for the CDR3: TGCAGCGTCAACAGGGAGGACACTGAAGCTTTCTTT.

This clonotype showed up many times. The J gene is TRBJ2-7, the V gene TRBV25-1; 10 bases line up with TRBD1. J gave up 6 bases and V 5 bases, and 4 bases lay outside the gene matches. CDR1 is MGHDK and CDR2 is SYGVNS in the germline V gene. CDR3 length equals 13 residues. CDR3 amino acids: CASSLDRGLEQYF. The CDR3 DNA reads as TGTGCCAGCAGTCTTGACAGGGGGCTCGAGCAGTACTTC.

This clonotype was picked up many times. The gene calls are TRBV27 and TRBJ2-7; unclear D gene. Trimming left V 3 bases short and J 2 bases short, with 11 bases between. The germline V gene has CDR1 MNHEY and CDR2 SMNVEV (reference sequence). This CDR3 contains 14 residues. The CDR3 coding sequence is TGTGCCAGCAGTTTTCTGGGTGATGCCTACGAGCAGTACTTC. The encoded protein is CASSFLGDAYEQYF.

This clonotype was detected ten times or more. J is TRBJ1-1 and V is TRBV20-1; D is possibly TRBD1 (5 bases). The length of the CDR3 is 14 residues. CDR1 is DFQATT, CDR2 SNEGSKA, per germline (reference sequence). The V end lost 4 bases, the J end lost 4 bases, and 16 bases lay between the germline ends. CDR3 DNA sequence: TGCAGTGCTACCAGGGACGGATCCGGCACTGAAGCTTTCTTT. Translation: CSATRDGSGTEAFF.

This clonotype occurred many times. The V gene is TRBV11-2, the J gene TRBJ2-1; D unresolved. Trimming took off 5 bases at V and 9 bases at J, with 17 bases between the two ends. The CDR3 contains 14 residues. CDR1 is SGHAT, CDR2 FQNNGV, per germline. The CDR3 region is CASSQEGSQLEQFF. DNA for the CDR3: TGTGCCAGCAGCCAAGAAGGGTCGCAGCTTGAGCAGTTCTTC.